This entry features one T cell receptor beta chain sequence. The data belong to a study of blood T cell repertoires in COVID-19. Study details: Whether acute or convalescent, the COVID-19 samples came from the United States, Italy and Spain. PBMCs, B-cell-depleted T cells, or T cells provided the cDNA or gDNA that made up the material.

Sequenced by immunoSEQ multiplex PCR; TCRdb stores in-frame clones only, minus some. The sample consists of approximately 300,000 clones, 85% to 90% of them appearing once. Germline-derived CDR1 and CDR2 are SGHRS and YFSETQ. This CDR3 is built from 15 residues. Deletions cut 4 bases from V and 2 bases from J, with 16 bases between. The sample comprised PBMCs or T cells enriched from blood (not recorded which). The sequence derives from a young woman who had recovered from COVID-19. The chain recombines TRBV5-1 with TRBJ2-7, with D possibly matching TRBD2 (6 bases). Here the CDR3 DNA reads TGCGCCAGCAGCCTGGAGGGCTCTAGCCCCTACGAGCAGTACTTC. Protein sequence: CASSLEGSSPYEQYF.